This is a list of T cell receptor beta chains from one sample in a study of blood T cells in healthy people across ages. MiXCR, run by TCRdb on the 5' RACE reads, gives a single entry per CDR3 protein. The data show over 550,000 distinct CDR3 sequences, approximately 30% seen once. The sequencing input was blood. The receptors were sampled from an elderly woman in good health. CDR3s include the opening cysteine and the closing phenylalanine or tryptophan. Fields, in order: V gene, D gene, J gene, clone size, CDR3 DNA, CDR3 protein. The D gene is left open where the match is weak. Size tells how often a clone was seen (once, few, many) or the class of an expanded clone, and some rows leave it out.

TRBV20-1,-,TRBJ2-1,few,TGCAGTGCTATCGGGACCGGCGGGAATGAGCAGTTCTTC,CSAIGTGGNEQFF
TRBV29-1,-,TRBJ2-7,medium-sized,TGCAGCGTTCTGAAGGATTCTTACGAGCAGTACTTC,CSVLKDSYEQYF
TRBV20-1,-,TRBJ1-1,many,TGCAGTGCTAGAGGATTGAGGAAGGGGGAAGCTTTCTTT,CSARGLRKGEAFF
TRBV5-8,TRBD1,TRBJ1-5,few,TGTGCCAGCAGCTTGAGAACAGGGGCTAGCAATCAGCCCCAGCATTTT,CASSLRTGASNQPQHF
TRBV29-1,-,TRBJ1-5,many,TGCAGCGTTGCACATGCCGGAGGCGCGGGTCAGCCCCAGCATTTT,CSVAHAGGAGQPQHF
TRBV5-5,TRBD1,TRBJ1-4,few,TGTGCCAGCAGCTTAGTACGACAGGGCCATGAAAAACTGTTTTTT,CASSLVRQGHEKLFF
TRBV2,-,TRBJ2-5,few,TGTGCCAGCAGACCCGGGACCGTCCGGCGGCAGTACTTC,CASRPGTVRRQYF
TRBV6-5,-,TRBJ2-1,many,TGTGCCAGCAGTTACGTTGGTAGTGAGCAGTTCTTC,CASSYVGSEQFF
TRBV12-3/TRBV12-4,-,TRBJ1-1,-,TGTGCCAGCAGTTTATTGCCCGACACTGAAGCTTTCTTT,CASSLLPDTEAFF
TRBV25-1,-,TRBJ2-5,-,TGTGCCAGCAGCCAAGATGGCTCCGTCAATGAGCAGTACTTC,CASSQDGSVNEQYF
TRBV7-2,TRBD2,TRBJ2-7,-,TGTGCCAGCACCCTAGCGGGGGGGCGCGAGCAGTACTTC,CASTLAGGREQYF
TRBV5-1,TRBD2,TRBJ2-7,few,TGCGCCAGCAGCCGGAGGGCGGGGGGATACGAGCAGTACTTC,CASSRRAGGYEQYF
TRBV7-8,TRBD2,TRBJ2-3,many,TGTGCCAGCAGCTTGGCACAATCTAGCGGGGCCAAAGATACGCAGTATTTT,CASSLAQSSGAKDTQYF
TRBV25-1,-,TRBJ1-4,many,TGTGCCAGCAGTCTCTCCGGGACACAGAATGAAAAACTGTTTTTT,CASSLSGTQNEKLFF
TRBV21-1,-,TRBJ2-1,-,TGTGCCGGCAGCAAACCCCAGGGAATCGAAGCCCTTTACAATGAGCAGTTCTTC,CAGSKPQGIEALYNEQFF
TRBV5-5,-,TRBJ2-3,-,TGTGCCAGCAGCCCGCATTTAGATACGCAGTATTTT,CASSPHLDTQYF
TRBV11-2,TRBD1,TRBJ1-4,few,TGTGCCAGCAGCTTAACAGGGGGCGGAGATGAAAAACTGTTTTTT,CASSLTGGGDEKLFF
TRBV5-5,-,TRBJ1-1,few,TGTGCCAGCAGCTTGCTATTTACTATATCTGAAGGTGAAGCTTTCTTT,CASSLLFTISEGEAFF
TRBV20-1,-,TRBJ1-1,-,TGCAGTGCCTCGGAGGCCGTGAACACTGAAGCTTTCTTT,CSASEAVNTEAFF
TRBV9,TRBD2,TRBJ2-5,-,TGTGCCAGCAGCGTCGCGGGGGGGCTTGTTGAGACCCAGTACTTC,CASSVAGGLVETQYF
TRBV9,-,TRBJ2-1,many,TGTGCCAGCAGCGCCCGGGTCTCCGGTCAGGATGAGCAGTTCTTC,CASSARVSGQDEQFF
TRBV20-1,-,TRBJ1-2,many,TGCAGTGCTAGACGGCCAAATAACTATGGCTACACCTTC,CSARRPNNYGYTF
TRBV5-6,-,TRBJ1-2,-,TGTGCCAGCACCCACGATAGATCCTATGGCTACACCTTC,CASTHDRSYGYTF
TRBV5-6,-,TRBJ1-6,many,TGTGCCAGCAGCGATCTTGGGTTGGTTGTTAATTCACCCCTCCACTTT,CASSDLGLVVNSPLHF
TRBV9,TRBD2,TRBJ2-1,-,TGTGCCAGCAGCGTAGTAGCGGGGAGGCGCAATGAGCAGGTCTTC,CASSVVAGRRNEQVF
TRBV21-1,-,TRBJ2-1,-,TGTGCCAGCAGCAAAGAACGGACTAGCGAGCCCCAAAGCTCCTACAATGAGCAGTTCTTC,CASSKERTSEPQSSYNEQFF
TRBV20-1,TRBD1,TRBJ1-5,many,TGCAGTGCGGACCAGGGGGCAAATCAGCCCCAGCATTTT,CSADQGANQPQHF
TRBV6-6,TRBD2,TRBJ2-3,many,TGTGCCAGCAGTTACTCGTCTGGGCTAGCGGGGGACACAGATACGCAGTATTTT,CASSYSSGLAGDTDTQYF